This TCR beta chain stems from a study of molecular identifiers for immune sequencing clone quantification. The count of this clonotype is one. What it binds is unknown. Since the CDR3 does not end with the conserved phenylalanine or tryptophan, this likely comes from a read error. The DNA is left out, because the CDR3 cannot be placed on it with certainty; the CDR3 is given as TCRdb lists it. Notes on the study in general: Over 98% of effector molecules, yet under 1% of naive-cell molecules, were held by clones above 20 RNA copies.

TCRdb reanalysed the PCR reads using MiXCR and keeps one entry per CDR3 protein. The sample lists about 640,000 distinct CDR3 sequences, 15% to 20% occurring once. The CDR3 has 18 residues if both end residues are counted. Sequencing was carried out using naive CD8+ T cells from blood, with Jurkat cell RNA spiked in. Subset denoted: FACS-sorted CD8+CD4-CCR7+CD45RA+ naive T cells. The chain is built from TRBV21-1 and TRBJ2-5. TRBV21-1 is given as a pseudogene. This sequence was found in a human donor in good health. Some libraries in this study had Jurkat cell RNA spiked in. The CDR3: CASSKPLLDNWIRETQYS.